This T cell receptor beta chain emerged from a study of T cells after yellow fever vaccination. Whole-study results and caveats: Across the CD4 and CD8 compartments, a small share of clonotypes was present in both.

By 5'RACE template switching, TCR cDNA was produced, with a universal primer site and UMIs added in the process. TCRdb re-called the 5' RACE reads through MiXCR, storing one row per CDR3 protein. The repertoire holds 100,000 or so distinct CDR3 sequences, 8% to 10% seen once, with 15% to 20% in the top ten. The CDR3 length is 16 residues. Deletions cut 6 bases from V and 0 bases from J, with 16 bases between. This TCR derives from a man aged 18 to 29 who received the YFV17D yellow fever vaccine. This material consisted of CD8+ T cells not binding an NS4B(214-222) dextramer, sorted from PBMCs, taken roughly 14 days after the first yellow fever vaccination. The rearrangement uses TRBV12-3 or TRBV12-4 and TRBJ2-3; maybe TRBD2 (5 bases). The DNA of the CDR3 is TGTGCCAGCAGCCCTGAGGGCTGGCAGAGCACAGATACGCAGTATTTT. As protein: CASSPEGWQSTDTQYF.